These T cell receptor beta chains were read from a single sample in a study of T-cell memory formation after mild COVID-19. One entry per CDR3 protein results from TCRdb running MiXCR on the 5' RACE reads. The data hold 100,000 to 130,000 distinct CDR3 sequences, with 18% observed a single time. Sample: PBMCs or a T cell subset sorted from them (not recorded which). The receptors derive from a man younger than 30 who had mild COVID-19 (a few samples of this study predate the infection). Cell type and time point are not known. Each CDR3 is given with its conserved first and last residue. The listing skips clone size in some rows; elsewhere it reads once, few, many or a size class.

clone_size	v_call	j_call	cdr3_aa
NA	TRBV4-3	TRBJ2-6	CASSRQGSGANVLTF
NA	TRBV4-1	TRBJ2-1	CASSQATGASYNEQFF
NA	TRBV2	TRBJ2-1	CASIPSLGSGRYNEQFF
few	TRBV6-2/TRBV6-3	TRBJ1-2	CASNDQRDTLKGYGYTF
few	TRBV2	TRBJ1-6	CASIPRDGHSPLHF
NA	TRBV10-3	TRBJ1-2	CAISPQQGNGYTF
few	TRBV7-9	TRBJ2-1	CASSSKAGGGLNEQFF
many	TRBV12-3/TRBV12-4	TRBJ2-2	CASKEGNTGELFF
NA	TRBV5-4	TRBJ1-2	CASSPTGQNYGYTF
few	TRBV5-5	TRBJ2-2	CASSLYGENTGELFF
NA	TRBV7-3	TRBJ2-2	CASSHRQGPDTGELFF
few	TRBV11-2	TRBJ2-1	CASSSGLAYNEQFF
NA	TRBV7-2	TRBJ2-4	CASSPSGGAPNIQYF
few	TRBV24-1	TRBJ1-5	CATSHRDREGTQHF
NA	TRBV10-3	TRBJ2-1	CAISERGGYEQFF
NA	TRBV7-2	TRBJ2-1	CASTSRGGNEQFF
few	TRBV18	TRBJ2-5	CASSPVETQYF
NA	TRBV20-1	TRBJ1-1	CSARDTRHRVGTEAFF
few	TRBV12-3/TRBV12-4	TRBJ2-5	CASSLPESQETQYF
few	TRBV20-1	TRBJ2-5	CSSRRLADQETQYF
few	TRBV12-3/TRBV12-4	TRBJ2-3	CASSQGGGADTQYF
NA	TRBV10-3	TRBJ1-4	CAISLTGGGGEKLFF
NA	TRBV5-1	TRBJ2-5	CASSLAGRVSETQYF
NA	TRBV4-3	TRBJ1-3	CASSQAQGRGNTIYF